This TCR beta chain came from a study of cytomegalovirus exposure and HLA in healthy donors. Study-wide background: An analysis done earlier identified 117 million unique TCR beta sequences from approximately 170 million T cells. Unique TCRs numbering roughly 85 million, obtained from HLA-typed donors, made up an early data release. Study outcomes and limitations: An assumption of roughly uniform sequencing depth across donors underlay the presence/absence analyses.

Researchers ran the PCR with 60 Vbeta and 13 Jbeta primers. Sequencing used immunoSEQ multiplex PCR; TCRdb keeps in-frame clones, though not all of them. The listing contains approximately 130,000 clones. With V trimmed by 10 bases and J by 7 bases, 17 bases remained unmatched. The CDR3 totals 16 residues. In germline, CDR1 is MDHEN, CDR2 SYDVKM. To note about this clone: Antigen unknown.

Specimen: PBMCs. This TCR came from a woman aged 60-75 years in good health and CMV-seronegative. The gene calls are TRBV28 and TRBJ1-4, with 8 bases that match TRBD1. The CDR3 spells CATLGAETGVAEKLFF. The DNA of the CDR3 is TGTGCCACCCTGGGGGCCGAGACAGGGGTGGCTGAAAAACTGTTTTTT.